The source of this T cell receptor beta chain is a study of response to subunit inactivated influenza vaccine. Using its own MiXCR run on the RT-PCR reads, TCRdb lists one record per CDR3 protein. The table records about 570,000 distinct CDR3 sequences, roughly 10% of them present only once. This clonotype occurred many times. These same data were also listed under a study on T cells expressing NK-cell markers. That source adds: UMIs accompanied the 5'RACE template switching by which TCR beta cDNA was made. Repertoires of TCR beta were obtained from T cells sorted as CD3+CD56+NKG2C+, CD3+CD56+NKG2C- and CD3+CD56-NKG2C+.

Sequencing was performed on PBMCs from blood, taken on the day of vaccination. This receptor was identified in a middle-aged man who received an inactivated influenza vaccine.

The CDR3 DNA reads as TGTGCCATCAGTGCAGGAAGAGAAGAGACCCAGTACTTC. It codes for CAISAGREETQYF. The chain links TRBV10-3 to TRBJ2-5; D unclear. Germline V gene lookup returns CDR1 ENHRY and CDR2 SYGVKD. V was clipped by 4 bases and J by 3 bases, with 9 bases between them. This CDR3 comprises 13 residues.